This record concerns one T cell receptor beta chain sequence. The antigen remains unidentified. Time point meaning: patch test 2, 6 weeks after DPC sensitization. Treatment indicated: therapeutic diphenylcyclopropenone sensitization with weekly scalp DPC. The record originates from a study of human T cells and chemical hapten exposure. Study in general: A 2 cm by 2 cm inner upper arm patch received 2% DPC for sensitization. Weekly diphenylcyclopropenone doses were given to patients' scalps across the approximately 24-week study.

V shed 8 bases and J shed 6 bases, with 10 bases lying between them. Germline loops: CDR1 MNHEY, CDR2 SVGEGT. This CDR3 contains 12 residues. From the RACE reads, TCRdb called clonotypes with MiXCR, one entry per CDR3 protein. The sample contains more than 85,000 distinct CDR3 sequences, less than 10% of which appear only once. Whole-study findings and limits: Expanded TCRs showed more large CDR3 clusters than pre-sensitization or healthy control sets. TCRs at high frequency, those above 1 in 1000, did not change with DPC sensitization.

The sequenced sample was whole blood, obtained in connection with sensitization to the hapten diphenylcyclopropenone (DPC). This TCR derives from a woman in her forties with alopecia areata. Some clones in this sample may be carry-over from other donors' samples. V usage is TRBV6-2 or TRBV6-3 and J usage is TRBJ2-2; D uncertain. This chain's CDR3 is CASGISSGELFF. CDR3 in DNA: TGTGCCAGCGGAATTTCGTCCGGGGAGCTGTTTTTT.